This TCR beta chain was identified in a study of blood T cell repertoires in COVID-19. Across the study: Spain, Italy and the United States supplied samples that represented acute and convalescent COVID-19. Sample material is recorded as cDNA or gDNA derived from T cells, B-cell-depleted T cells, or PBMCs.

Germline CDR1 LNHNV, CDR2 YYDKDF (reference sequence). V shed 5 bases and J 2 bases; nucleotides not matched to a gene: 9. This CDR3 has 17 amino acids. Per the study methods: Estimated nucleated cell counts came from reference gene primer amplification. This table comes from immunoSEQ multiplex PCR, and its TCRdb copy is limited to in-frame clones, with some not included. V and J calls plus clone size are reproduced from that table; the DNA served to infer D and trimming. The table includes about 140,000 clones, approximately 90% detected once. The chain employs TRBV15 and TRBJ1-5, with 10 nucleotides matching TRBD1. Sequenced sample: peripheral blood. The TCR comes from a woman of 80 years or more with acute or convalescent COVID-19. The CDR3 bases are TGTGCCACCAGCCCAGACAGGGGGCGCACAGGCAATCAGCCCCAGCATTTT. It codes for CATSPDRGRTGNQPQHF.